This T cell receptor (beta chain) was retrieved from a study of blood T cell repertoires in COVID-19. Study as a whole: In each case, the material was cDNA or gDNA derived from T cells, B-cell-depleted T cells, or PBMCs.

V lost 7 bases and J lost 8; bases outside the gene matches: 20. Germline-derived CDR1 and CDR2 are SQVTM and ANQGSEA. CDR3 length equals 16 residues. Sequencing used immunoSEQ multiplex PCR; TCRdb keeps in-frame clones, though not all of them. The profile shows about 220,000 clones, 75% to 85% of them singletons. The sequence came from an older woman with COVID-19, enrolled during active disease. The chain employs TRBV29-1 and TRBJ2-1; 7 bases map to TRBD2. Sample: peripheral blood. The chain's CDR3 is CSASGTMDFDGYEQFF. Here the CDR3 DNA reads TGCAGCGCATCCGGGACTATGGACTTTGATGGGTATGAGCAGTTCTTC.